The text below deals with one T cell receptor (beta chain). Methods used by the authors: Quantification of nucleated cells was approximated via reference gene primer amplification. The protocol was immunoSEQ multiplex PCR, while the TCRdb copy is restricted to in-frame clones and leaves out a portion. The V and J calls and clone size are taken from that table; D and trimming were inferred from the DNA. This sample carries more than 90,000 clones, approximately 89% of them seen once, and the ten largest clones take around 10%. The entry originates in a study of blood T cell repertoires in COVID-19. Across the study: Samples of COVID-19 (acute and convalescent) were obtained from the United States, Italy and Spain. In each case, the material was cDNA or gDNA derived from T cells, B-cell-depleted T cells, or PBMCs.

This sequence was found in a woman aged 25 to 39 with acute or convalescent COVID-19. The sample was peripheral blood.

DNA for the CDR3: TGTGCCAGTAAGGAGACAGGGGGCTACGAGCAGTACTTC. Translated, it gives CASKETGGYEQYF. This chain connects TRBV19 to TRBJ2-7; the match to TRBD1 covers 9 bases. Germline loops: CDR1 LNHDA, CDR2 SQIVND (reference sequence). J gave up 3 bases and V 7 bases, and 4 bases lay outside the gene matches. The CDR3 loop spans 13 amino acids.